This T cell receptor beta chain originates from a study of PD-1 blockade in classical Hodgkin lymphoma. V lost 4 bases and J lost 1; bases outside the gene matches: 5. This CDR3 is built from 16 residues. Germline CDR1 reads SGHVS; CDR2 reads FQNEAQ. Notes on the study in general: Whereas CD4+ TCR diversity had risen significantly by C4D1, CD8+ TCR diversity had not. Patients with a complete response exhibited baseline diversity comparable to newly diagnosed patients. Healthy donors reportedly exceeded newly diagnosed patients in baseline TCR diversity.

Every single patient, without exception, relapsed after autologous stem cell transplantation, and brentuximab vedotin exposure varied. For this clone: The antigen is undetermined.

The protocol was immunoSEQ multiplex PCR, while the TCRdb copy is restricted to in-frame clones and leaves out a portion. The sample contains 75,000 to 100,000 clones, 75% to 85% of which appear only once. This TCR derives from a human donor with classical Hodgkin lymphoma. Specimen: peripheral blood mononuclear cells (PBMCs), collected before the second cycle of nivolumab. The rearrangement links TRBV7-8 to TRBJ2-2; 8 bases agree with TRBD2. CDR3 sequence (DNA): TGTGCCAGCAGCTCCTTAGCGGGAATGAACACCGGGGAGCTGTTTTTT. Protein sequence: CASSSLAGMNTGELFF.